This T cell receptor beta chain emerged from a study of T-cell reconstitution after alpha-beta-depleted transplantation in children. This clonotype was detected many times. The CDR3 contains 14 residues. The germline V gene encodes CDR1 ENHRY and CDR2 SYGVKD. V was trimmed by 11 bases and J by 4 bases, leaving 17 bases between them. For TCRbeta, the library was prepared with unique molecular identifiers. MiXCR was run by TCRdb on the PCR reads, yielding one entry per CDR3 protein. This sample has hundreds of thousands of distinct CDR3 sequences, with over 9.5% found just once. The receptor was derived from a human donor who donated a stem cell graft to a child with acute myeloid leukemia. V and J are TRBV10-3 and TRBJ2-2; D perhaps matches TRBD2 (5 bases). The starting material was PBMCs from the stem cell graft donor, obtained from the stem cell graft. The CDR3 nucleotides read TGTGCCTCCCGTGCCGGGGTACCCACCGGGGAGCTGTTTTTT. Translating gives CASRAGVPTGELFF.